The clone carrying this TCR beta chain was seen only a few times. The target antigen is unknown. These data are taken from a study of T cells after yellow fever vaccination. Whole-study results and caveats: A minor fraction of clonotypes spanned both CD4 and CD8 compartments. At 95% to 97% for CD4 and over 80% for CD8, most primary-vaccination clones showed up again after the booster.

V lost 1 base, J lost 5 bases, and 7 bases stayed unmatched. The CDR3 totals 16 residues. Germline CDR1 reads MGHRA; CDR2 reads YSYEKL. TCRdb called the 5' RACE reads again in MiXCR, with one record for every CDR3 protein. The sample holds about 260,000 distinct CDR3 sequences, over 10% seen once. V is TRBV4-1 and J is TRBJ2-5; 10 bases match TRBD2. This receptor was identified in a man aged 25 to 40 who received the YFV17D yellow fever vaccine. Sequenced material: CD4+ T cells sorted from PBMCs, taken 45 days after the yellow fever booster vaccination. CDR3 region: CASSQGLAGVGETQYF. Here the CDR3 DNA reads TGCGCCAGCAGCCAAGGTCTAGCGGGAGTTGGGGAGACCCAGTACTTC.